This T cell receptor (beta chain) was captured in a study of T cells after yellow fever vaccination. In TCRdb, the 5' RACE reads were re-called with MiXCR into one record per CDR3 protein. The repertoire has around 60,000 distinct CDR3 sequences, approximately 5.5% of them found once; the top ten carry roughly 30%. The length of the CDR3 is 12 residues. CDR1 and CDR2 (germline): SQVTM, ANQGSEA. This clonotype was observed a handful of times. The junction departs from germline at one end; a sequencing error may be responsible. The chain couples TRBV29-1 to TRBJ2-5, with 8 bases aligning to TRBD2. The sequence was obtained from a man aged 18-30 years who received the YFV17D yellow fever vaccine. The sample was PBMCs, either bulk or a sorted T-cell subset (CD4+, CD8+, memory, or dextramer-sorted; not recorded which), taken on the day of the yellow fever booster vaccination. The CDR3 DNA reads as TGCAGCGTTGACGGACTAGCCTCGAGGATTCGCTTC. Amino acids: CSVDGLASRIRF.